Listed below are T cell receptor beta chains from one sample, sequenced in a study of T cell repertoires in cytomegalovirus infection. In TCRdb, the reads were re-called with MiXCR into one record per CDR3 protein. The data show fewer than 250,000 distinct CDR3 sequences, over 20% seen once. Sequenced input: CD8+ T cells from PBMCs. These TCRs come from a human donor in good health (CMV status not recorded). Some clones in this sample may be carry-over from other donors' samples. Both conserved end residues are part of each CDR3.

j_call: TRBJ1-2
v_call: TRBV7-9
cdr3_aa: CASNPRGAGANYGYTF

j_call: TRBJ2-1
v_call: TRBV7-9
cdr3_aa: CASSLVPGAAHNEQFF

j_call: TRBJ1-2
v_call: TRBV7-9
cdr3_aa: CASSLMLSVPWGYTF

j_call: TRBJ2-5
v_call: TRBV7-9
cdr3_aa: CASSHRPQSETQYF

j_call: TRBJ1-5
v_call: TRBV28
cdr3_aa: CASRDAGQSNQPQHF

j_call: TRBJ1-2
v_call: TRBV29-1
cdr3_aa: CSVGGSSYGYTF

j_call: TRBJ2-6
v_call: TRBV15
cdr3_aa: CATSRVAGDEKTGANVLTF

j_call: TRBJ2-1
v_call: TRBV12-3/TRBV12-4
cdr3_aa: CASSLVAEQFF

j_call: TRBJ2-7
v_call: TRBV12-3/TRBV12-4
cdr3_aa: CASSLVGRGGHEQYF

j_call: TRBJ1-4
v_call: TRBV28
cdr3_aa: CASTPTLTATNEKLFF

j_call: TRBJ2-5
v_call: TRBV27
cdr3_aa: CASSFARGETQYF

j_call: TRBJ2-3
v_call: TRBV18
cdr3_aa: CASSPLVGRTDTQYF

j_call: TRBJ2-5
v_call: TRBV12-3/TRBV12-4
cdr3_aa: CASSPGLGRETQYF

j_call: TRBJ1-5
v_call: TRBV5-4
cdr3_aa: CASSLWNQPQHF

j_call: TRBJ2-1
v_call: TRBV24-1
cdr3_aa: CATSAGTTVEQFF

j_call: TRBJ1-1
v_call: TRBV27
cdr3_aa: CACRTGNTEAFF

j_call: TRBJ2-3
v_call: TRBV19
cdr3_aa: CASSQTSGKTDTQYF

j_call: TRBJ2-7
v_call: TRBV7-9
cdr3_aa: CASSRGLAAYEQYF

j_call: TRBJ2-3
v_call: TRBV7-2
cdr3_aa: CASSPELAGGRGTQYF

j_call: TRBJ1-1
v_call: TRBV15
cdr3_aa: CATSRDRGLLEAFF

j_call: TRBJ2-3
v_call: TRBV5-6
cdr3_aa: CASSVGQSDTQYF

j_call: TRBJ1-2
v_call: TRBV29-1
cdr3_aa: CSVREDSAAKGYTF

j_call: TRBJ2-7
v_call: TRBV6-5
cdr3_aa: CASSYSTGFYEQYF

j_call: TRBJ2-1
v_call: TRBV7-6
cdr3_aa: CASNALAGVYNEQFF

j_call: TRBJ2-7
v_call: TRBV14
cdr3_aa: CASSTGRSGEQYF

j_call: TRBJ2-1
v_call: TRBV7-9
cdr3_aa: CASSTPTSRGGVNEQFF

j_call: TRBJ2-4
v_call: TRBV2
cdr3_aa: CASSVLAGGALFENIQYF

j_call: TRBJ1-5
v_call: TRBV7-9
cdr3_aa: CASSVTGDSNQPQHF

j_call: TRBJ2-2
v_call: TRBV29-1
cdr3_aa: CSVEDQSQGVSTGELFF

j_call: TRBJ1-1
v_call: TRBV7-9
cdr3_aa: CASSYQGQLWEAFF

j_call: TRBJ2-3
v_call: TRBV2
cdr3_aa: CASSVGSGTDTQYF

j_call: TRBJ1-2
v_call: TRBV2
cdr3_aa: CASSERVLVGYTF

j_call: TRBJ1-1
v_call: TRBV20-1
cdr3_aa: CSARKDTEAFF

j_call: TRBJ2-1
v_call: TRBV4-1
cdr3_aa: CASSQEPPGLAGGSSYNEQFF

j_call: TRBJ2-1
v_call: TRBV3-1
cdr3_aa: CASSQDRYNEQFF

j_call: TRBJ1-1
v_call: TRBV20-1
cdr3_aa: CSARAMTESLEAFF

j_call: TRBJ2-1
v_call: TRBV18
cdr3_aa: CASSPPTSGSYNEQFF

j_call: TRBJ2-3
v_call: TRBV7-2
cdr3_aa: CASSLVGGGISTDTQYF

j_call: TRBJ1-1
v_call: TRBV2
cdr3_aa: CASTETGLANTEAFF

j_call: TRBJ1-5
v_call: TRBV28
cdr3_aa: CSSSLWGQPQHF

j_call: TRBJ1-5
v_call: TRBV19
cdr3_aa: CATKEGTAGNQPQHF